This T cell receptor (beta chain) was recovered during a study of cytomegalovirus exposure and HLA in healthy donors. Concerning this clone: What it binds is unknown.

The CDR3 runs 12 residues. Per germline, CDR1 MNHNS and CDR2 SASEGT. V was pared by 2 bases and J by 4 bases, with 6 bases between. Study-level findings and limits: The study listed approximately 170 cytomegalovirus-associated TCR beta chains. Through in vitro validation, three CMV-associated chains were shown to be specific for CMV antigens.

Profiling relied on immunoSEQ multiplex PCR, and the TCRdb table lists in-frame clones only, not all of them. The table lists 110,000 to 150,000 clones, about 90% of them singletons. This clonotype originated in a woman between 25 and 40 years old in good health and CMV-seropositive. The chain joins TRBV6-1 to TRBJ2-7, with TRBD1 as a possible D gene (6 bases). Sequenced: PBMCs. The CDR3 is CASSETGYEQYF. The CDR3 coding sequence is TGTGCCAGCAGTGAAACAGGGTACGAGCAGTACTTC.